The rows below give T cell receptor beta chains drawn from one sample of a study of OX40 agonist ivuxolimab in advanced cancers. Data came from immunoSEQ multiplex PCR; TCRdb stores just in-frame clones and leaves some out. Of about 35,000 clones in the sample, nearly 95% were seen once. Sequencing used CD4+ or CD8+ T cells sorted from blood, obtained in a trial of the OX40 agonist ivuxolimab. The receptors were gathered from an adult with an advanced solid tumor such as melanoma, head and neck, liver or kidney cancer. Each CDR3 is given with its conserved first and last residue. Fields, in order: CDR3 DNA, CDR3 protein, V gene, D gene, clone size, J gene. A D gene is named only where the DNA matches it firmly. The size of a clone is reported for some rows only, either as once, few or many, or as a class for expanded clones.

cdr3_nt: TGTGCCAGCTCTTGGAGGGGGTTGTCTGAAGCTTTCTTT
cdr3_aa: CASSWRGLSEAFF
v_call: TRBV11-2
d_call: NA
clone_size: NA
j_call: TRBJ1-1

cdr3_nt: TGTGCCAGCAGCGTAGCCGGTGGCTTGGTCAATGAGCAGTTCTTC
cdr3_aa: CASSVAGGLVNEQFF
v_call: TRBV9
d_call: NA
clone_size: once
j_call: TRBJ2-1

cdr3_nt: TGTGCCAGCAGTGACGGAGCGGCCCCAGGAGATGAGCAGTTCTTC
cdr3_aa: CASSDGAAPGDEQFF
v_call: TRBV2
d_call: NA
clone_size: NA
j_call: TRBJ2-1

cdr3_nt: TGTGCCAGCAGTTCCCGGGACAGAGATTCACCCCTCCACTTT
cdr3_aa: CASSSRDRDSPLHF
v_call: TRBV6-5
d_call: TRBD1
clone_size: NA
j_call: TRBJ1-6

cdr3_nt: TGTGCCAGCAGTGAAATGTTTCCTACTGAAGCTTTCTTT
cdr3_aa: CASSEMFPTEAFF
v_call: TRBV25-1
d_call: NA
clone_size: NA
j_call: TRBJ1-1

cdr3_nt: TGTGCCAGCAGCTTTGACCACTACGAGCAGTACTTC
cdr3_aa: CASSFDHYEQYF
v_call: TRBV5-4
d_call: NA
clone_size: once
j_call: TRBJ2-7

cdr3_nt: TGCGCCAGCAGCTTGGGGCCAGGGGTCTCCTACGAGCAGTACTTC
cdr3_aa: CASSLGPGVSYEQYF
v_call: TRBV5-1
d_call: NA
clone_size: NA
j_call: TRBJ2-7

cdr3_nt: TGCGCCAGCAGCCCCACGCACAGGGGAAGGGCCGGGGAGCTGTTTTTT
cdr3_aa: CASSPTHRGRAGELFF
v_call: TRBV4-1
d_call: TRBD1
clone_size: NA
j_call: TRBJ2-2

cdr3_nt: TGTGCCAGCAGCTTAGAATACTCTGGAAACACCATATATTTT
cdr3_aa: CASSLEYSGNTIYF
v_call: TRBV11-2
d_call: NA
clone_size: NA
j_call: TRBJ1-3

cdr3_nt: TGTGCCAGCAGTTCAGGACAGGGTGGCGGCTACACCTTC
cdr3_aa: CASSSGQGGGYTF
v_call: TRBV28
d_call: TRBD1
clone_size: NA
j_call: TRBJ1-2

cdr3_nt: TGTGCCAGCAGCCGCGAGAAGGATTATAACTCATACGAGCAGTACTTC
cdr3_aa: CASSREKDYNSYEQYF
v_call: TRBV4-2
d_call: NA
clone_size: NA
j_call: TRBJ2-7

cdr3_nt: TGTGCCTGGACCCGACTAGCGGGGGGCCCGCAAGAGACCCAGTACTTC
cdr3_aa: CAWTRLAGGPQETQYF
v_call: TRBV30
d_call: TRBD2
clone_size: NA
j_call: TRBJ2-5

cdr3_nt: TGTGCCAGTAGTATGGGAGCGTTTGGGGCCTACGAGCAGTACTTC
cdr3_aa: CASSMGAFGAYEQYF
v_call: TRBV19
d_call: NA
clone_size: NA
j_call: TRBJ2-7

cdr3_nt: TGTGCCAGCAGCCTACTCCGGTCCTCCTACGAGCAGTACTTC
cdr3_aa: CASSLLRSSYEQYF
v_call: TRBV7-2
d_call: NA
clone_size: NA
j_call: TRBJ2-7

cdr3_nt: TGTGCCAGCAGACCCTCAGGGGGCGGTTTTGGCTACACCTTC
cdr3_aa: CASRPSGGGFGYTF
v_call: TRBV7-2
d_call: TRBD1
clone_size: few
j_call: TRBJ1-2

cdr3_nt: TGTGCCAGCAGATCTGTGAACACTGAAGCTTTCTTT
cdr3_aa: CASRSVNTEAFF
v_call: TRBV28
d_call: NA
clone_size: NA
j_call: TRBJ1-1

cdr3_nt: TGCGCCAGCAGCCAGAGGGATGGGTCTAGAAACACCATATATTTT
cdr3_aa: CASSQRDGSRNTIYF
v_call: TRBV4-1
d_call: NA
clone_size: NA
j_call: TRBJ1-3

cdr3_nt: TGTGCCAGCAGTTACCGGGGTGCGAACTATGGCTACACCTTC
cdr3_aa: CASSYRGANYGYTF
v_call: TRBV6-5
d_call: NA
clone_size: NA
j_call: TRBJ1-2

cdr3_nt: TGTGCCAGCTCACCCACAGGGAATGAGCAGTTCTTC
cdr3_aa: CASSPTGNEQFF
v_call: TRBV18
d_call: NA
clone_size: NA
j_call: TRBJ2-1

cdr3_nt: TGTGCCAGCAGCTTAAGTCGGTACGAGCAGTACTTC
cdr3_aa: CASSLSRYEQYF
v_call: TRBV11-2
d_call: NA
clone_size: NA
j_call: TRBJ2-7

cdr3_nt: TGTGCCAGTAGGACTAGCGGGGGGAACACCGGGGAGCTGTTTTTT
cdr3_aa: CASRTSGGNTGELFF
v_call: TRBV19
d_call: TRBD2
clone_size: once
j_call: TRBJ2-2

cdr3_nt: TGTGCCAGCAGCATAAGGGGACAGATTAATGAAAAACTGTTTTTT
cdr3_aa: CASSIRGQINEKLFF
v_call: TRBV11-2
d_call: TRBD1
clone_size: NA
j_call: TRBJ1-4

cdr3_nt: TGTGCCAGCAGCTTAACAGGGTCTGGACCCTTTAACACTGAAGCTTTCTTT
cdr3_aa: CASSLTGSGPFNTEAFF
v_call: TRBV7-3
d_call: NA
clone_size: NA
j_call: TRBJ1-1

cdr3_nt: TGTGCCAGCTCACAGGGGTCCCATCAGCCCCAGCATTTT
cdr3_aa: CASSQGSHQPQHF
v_call: TRBV18
d_call: NA
clone_size: NA
j_call: TRBJ1-5

cdr3_nt: TGCGCCAGCAGCCAAGACGGGACAGGGGGTGAAAAACTGTTTTTT
cdr3_aa: CASSQDGTGGEKLFF
v_call: TRBV4-1
d_call: TRBD1
clone_size: NA
j_call: TRBJ1-4

cdr3_nt: TGTGCCAGCAGTGAAGCGCGAACTAGCGGGGATACCTACGAGCAGTACTTC
cdr3_aa: CASSEARTSGDTYEQYF
v_call: TRBV6-1
d_call: TRBD2
clone_size: NA
j_call: TRBJ2-7

cdr3_nt: TGTGCCTGGAGTGTCTATTTTAGGGAGACCCAGTACTTC
cdr3_aa: CAWSVYFRETQYF
v_call: TRBV30
d_call: NA
clone_size: NA
j_call: TRBJ2-5

cdr3_nt: TGCAGCGTTGAAGACGGGAACCAAGAGACCCAGTACTTC
cdr3_aa: CSVEDGNQETQYF
v_call: TRBV29-1
d_call: NA
clone_size: NA
j_call: TRBJ2-5

cdr3_nt: TGTGCCAGCAGCTTAGGCAGGGGGCTAGGGGAGACCCAGTACTTC
cdr3_aa: CASSLGRGLGETQYF
v_call: TRBV13
d_call: TRBD1
clone_size: NA
j_call: TRBJ2-5

cdr3_nt: TGTGCCAGCTCGAAAGACGCGGATCAGCCCCAGCATTTT
cdr3_aa: CASSKDADQPQHF
v_call: TRBV18
d_call: NA
clone_size: once
j_call: TRBJ1-5

cdr3_nt: TGTGCCAGCAGCCATAGGGGGGGCGCCTCTAATGAAAAACTGTTTTTT
cdr3_aa: CASSHRGGASNEKLFF
v_call: TRBV7-9
d_call: NA
clone_size: NA
j_call: TRBJ1-4

cdr3_nt: TGTGCCAGCACCGTCACCCCTGGGGGGGGAGGCGACTATGGCTACACCTTC
cdr3_aa: CASTVTPGGGGDYGYTF
v_call: TRBV28
d_call: NA
clone_size: NA
j_call: TRBJ1-2

cdr3_nt: TGTGCCAGCAGCTTAGACCGGGGCCGTTGGAATGAGCAGTTCTTC
cdr3_aa: CASSLDRGRWNEQFF
v_call: TRBV11-2
d_call: NA
clone_size: NA
j_call: TRBJ2-1

cdr3_nt: TGCGCCAGCAGCCATTCCCTGCAGGGCCGAATCTCCTACGAGCAGTACTTC
cdr3_aa: CASSHSLQGRISYEQYF
v_call: TRBV4-1
d_call: NA
clone_size: NA
j_call: TRBJ2-7

cdr3_nt: TGTGCCAGCAGCAACCAAAACAGGTACTATGGCTACACCTTC
cdr3_aa: CASSNQNRYYGYTF
v_call: TRBV21-1
d_call: NA
clone_size: NA
j_call: TRBJ1-2

cdr3_nt: TGTGCCAGTAGTGGGACAGACTCAACTAATGAAAAACTGTTTTTT
cdr3_aa: CASSGTDSTNEKLFF
v_call: TRBV19
d_call: TRBD1
clone_size: NA
j_call: TRBJ1-4

cdr3_nt: TGTGCCAGCAGCTTTGGGGAAGCCGGGGAGCTGTTTTTT
cdr3_aa: CASSFGEAGELFF
v_call: TRBV7-2
d_call: NA
clone_size: NA
j_call: TRBJ2-2

cdr3_nt: TGTGCCAGCAGCGTAAAAGGACAGATTGAAGCTTTCTTT
cdr3_aa: CASSVKGQIEAFF
v_call: TRBV5-4
d_call: NA
clone_size: NA
j_call: TRBJ1-1